This paragraph reports one T cell receptor beta chain. Its recognized antigen is unknown. No qualities accompany the bases; no much larger clone lies one base away. The data were taken from a study of CD8+ T cells in alopecia areata (dated by TCRdb to 2017 to 2018). The study in broad terms: The treated patients, all with moderate-to-severe alopecia areata, were enrolled in an open-label pilot trial of oral tofacitinib given at 5 to 10 mg twice daily. Tofacitinib was given for 6 to 18 months, followed by 6 months of follow-up off drug to assess delayed response and recurrence. Disease severity in treated patients was measured with the SALT score, which quantifies the percentage of affected scalp surface area. High-throughput TCRbeta sequencing was used to examine T cell clonal expansion in alopecia areata in both the C3H/HeJ mouse model and human patients. On the human side, TCRbeta sequencing was run on scalp tissue and on sorted CD4+ and CD8+ peripheral blood T cells from healthy controls and from alopecia areata patients with either patchy or totalis/universalis disease. Patients on tofacitinib were biopsied at baseline and after 4 and 24 weeks of treatment, and several of the patients also had a later scalp biopsy. Scalp clonality was compared among normal scalp (n=4), patchy alopecia areata scalp (n=8), and alopecia totalis/universalis scalp (n=8). RNA was obtained with the PAXgene miRNA kit for fixed scalp, the miRNeasy kit for PBMCs, and the RNeasy kit for mouse skin. TCRbeta CDR3 regions were amplified by immunoSEQ multiplex PCR using 35 Vbeta forward and 13 Jbeta reverse primers. General findings and caveats noted by the study authors: The treated cohort was small, with a single nonresponder, so links between baseline CD8+ expansion and response need larger studies. Many expanded lesional clones were found to persist in scalp and blood during tofacitinib treatment, and relapse after treatment cessation may be partly explained by this persistence. Scalp clonality and the number of expanded CD8+ clones among the top 100 scalp clones were significantly decreased by tofacitinib. Compared with normal scalp, lesional scalp had higher clonality and more expanded CD8+ clones, particularly in alopecia totalis/universalis, a pattern that suggests antigenic drive. Unlike mouse skin, which is dominated by gammadelta T cells, normal human skin has resident alphabeta T cells that are also sequenced, and this complicates analysis of the scalp TCR repertoire. TCR sequences shared between patients were less clear than in mice, possibly partly because of HLA diversity in the patient population.

From the germline V gene, CDR1 is SGHAT and CDR2 is FQNNGV. Reading from cysteine to phenylalanine, the CDR3 counts 13 amino acids. Only the CDR3 region is kept as DNA, spanning 39 bases read in frame from base 1. V lost 5 bases and J lost 2 bases; the stretch between them is 9 bases long. Library construction relied on the immunoSEQ multiplex PCR assay. RNA was extracted from all samples and reverse transcribed into cDNA as template for TCR sequencing. First-strand cDNA was synthesized with SuperScript III using a 2:1 mix of oligo-dT and random hexamers. A synthetic immune receptor repertoire was used to assess amplification bias, and residual bias was removed computationally. The source study handled its data this way. Raw reads were preprocessed for error removal, and CDR3 was defined according to IMGT conventions as running from the conserved cysteine to phenylalanine. Clonality was computed as 1 minus the Shannon entropy, with the entropy normalized by log2 of the number of productive unique TCRs. Scalp TCRbeta sequences were cross-referenced with sorted blood CD4 and CD8 repertoires so that the CD4 or CD8 identity of scalp clones could be inferred. Entries here come from immuneACCESS through TCRdb and include only in-frame sequences with V and J called. Some clones fail to appear in such tables; in the studies checked, an unresolved V gene covers under half of the shortfall, and the cause of the remainder is unknown. V, J and clone size derive from that table, while D and trimming were established from the DNA sequence. The sample includes over 100,000 clones, with 50% to 55% observed a single time. The ten largest make up approximately 0.46% of the sample.

The time point label of this sample denotes: around 28 days on oral tofacitinib. Reading the label with the study, this specimen's treatment or condition is: oral pan-JAK inhibitor, 5-10 mg twice daily. Lesional scalp punch biopsies and peripheral blood were collected from alopecia areata patients. PBMCs were isolated by density centrifugation and stained for CD3, CD4 and CD8, after which CD4+ and CD8+ T cells were sorted on a FACSAria. The source material was CD4+ T cells sorted from blood, sampled at week 4, from a patient treated with tofacitinib. This clonotype was sampled from a human donor with alopecia areata. This chain joins TRBV11-2 to TRBJ1-1; perhaps TRBD1 is the D gene, with 5 bases matching. The base sequence is TGTGCCAGCAGCCCGGGGGTCAACACTGAAGCTTTCTTT. This is translated as CASSPGVNTEAFF. Supplemented by the reference TRBV11-2 and TRBJ1-1 proteins around the CDR3, the complete variable domain is EAGVAQSPRYKIIEKRQSVAFWCNPISGHATLYWYQQILGQGPKLLIQFQNNGVVDDSQLPKDRFSAERLKGVDSTLKIQPAKLEDSAVYLCASSPGVNTEAFFGQGTRLTVV.